The subject of this entry is one TCR beta chain. Its cognate antigen is unknown. This specimen belongs to a study of T cell repertoires and HLA-DP antigens. Turning to the study itself: Donors were two male and one female, aged 18-to-29 to 60-to-69. Pre-culture CD4+ samples used approximately 1,200 ng DNA versus roughly 200 ng for CD137+CD4+ sorts. Study-level results: Sorted CD137+ clonality was about 0.41 for both alloantigens, versus around 0.04 pre-culture.

The CDR3 covers 12 residues. The ends were cut back, 5 bases at V and 5 bases at J, with 12 bases in the middle. CDR1 and CDR2 (germline): GTSNPN, SVGIG (reference sequence). Data came from immunoSEQ multiplex PCR; TCRdb stores just in-frame clones and leaves some out. The table has 75,000 to 90,000 clones, around nine tenths seen once. V gene TRBV30 combines with J gene TRBJ1-1; the D is unclear. Sequenced: CD4+ T cells from PBMCs. The source is a man aged 45-65 years in good health and CMV-seronegative. The DNA for the CDR3 is TGTGCCTGGGCGGGAACGAGAACTGAAGCTTTCTTT. It is translated as CAWAGTRTEAFF.